The 32 T cell receptor beta chains listed next were all sequenced from one sample in a study of cytomegalovirus exposure and HLA in healthy donors. The PCR made use of 60 Vbeta and 13 Jbeta primers. Assay: immunoSEQ multiplex PCR; the TCRdb copy retains only in-frame clones and omits some. Among 150,000 to 200,000 clones, 80% to 85% were seen once, and the ten largest hold roughly 4.5%. Sequencing was carried out using PBMCs. Receptor source: a man in his fifties or sixties in good health and CMV-seropositive.

This clone has just one count. The chain recombines TRBV5-4 with TRBJ2-3, with 9 bases aligning to TRBD2. Trimming cost V 3 bases and J 1 base; bases outside gene matches: 9. The CDR3 spans 17 residues. Germline V lookup: CDR1 SGHNT, CDR2 YYREEE (reference sequence). The CDR3 nucleotides are TGTGCCAGCAGCTCCCTCGGGGCTAGCGGGGGCACAGATACGCAGTATTTT. Residues: CASSSLGASGGTDTQYF.

V gene TRBV4-1 combines with J gene TRBJ2-1; 8 bases fit TRBD1. The CDR3 consists of 15 residues. The J segment lost 4 bases and the V segment lost 0 bases, leaving 2 bases of the junction unmatched. Germline V gene sequence: CDR1 MGHRA, CDR2 YSYEKL. The CDR3 DNA reads as TGCGCCAGCAGCCAAGACAGGGGGCGTTACAATGAGCAGTTCTTC. Translated: CASSQDRGRYNEQFF.

CDR3 DNA sequence: TGCGCCAGCAGCTTGGCCCCAGCGGGAGAGGGTAAGCAGTACTTC. Its translation is CASSLAPAGEGKQYF. This chain joins TRBV5-1 and TRBJ2-7; TRBD2 aligns across 8 bases. Trimming at V came to 0 bases and at J to 8 bases, leaving 10 bases not matched to a gene. This CDR3 is built from 15 residues. Germline values: CDR1 SGHRS, CDR2 YFSETQ. Full variable domain (missing parts from reference TRBV5-1 and TRBJ2-7): KAGVTQTPRYLIKTRGQQVTLSCSPISGHRSVSWYQQTPGQGLQFLFEYFSETQRNKGNFPGRFSGRQFSNSRSEMNVSTLELGDSALYLCASSLAPAGEGKQYFGPGTRLTVT.

The V and J genes are TRBV10-3 and TRBJ1-2; D is uncertain. From germline, CDR1 is ENHRY and CDR2 SYGVKD. The CDR3 runs 15 residues. V was trimmed by 2 bases and J by 2 bases, leaving 12 bases between them. This chain's CDR3 is CAISEQRDKNYGYTF. CDR3 bases: TGTGCCATCAGTGAGCAGAGGGATAAAAACTATGGCTACACCTTC.

The chain employs TRBV28 and TRBJ1-2, with D tentatively TRBD1 (5 bases). Trimming shortened V by 4 bases and J by 7 bases, and 7 bases separated the two germline ends. The CDR3 has 11 amino acids. The germline gives CDR1 MDHEN, CDR2 SYDVKM. The CDR3 sequence is CASSWQGGYTF. CDR3 bases: TGTGCCAGCAGTTGGCAGGGTGGCTACACCTTC.

For this clone: This specimen includes other DNA sequences encoding the same CDR3. This chain joins TRBV7-9 and TRBJ2-3; the match to TRBD1 covers 10 bases. This CDR3 has 16 residues. Trimming removed 3 bases from V and 2 bases from J; junction bases left unmatched: 5. The V gene's germline CDR1 is SEHNR and CDR2 FQNEAQ (reference sequence). CDR3 region: CASSFGDRGDTDTQYF. DNA of the CDR3: TGTGCCAGCAGCTTCGGGGACAGGGGAGACACAGATACGCAGTATTTT.

The V gene is TRBV9, the J gene TRBJ2-1; 7 nucleotides align to TRBD2. J gave up 4 bases and V 0 bases, and 7 bases lay outside the gene matches. The germline V gene has CDR1 SGDLS and CDR2 YYNGEE. The CDR3 totals 16 residues. The CDR3 nucleotides are TGTGCCAGCAGCGTAGGGGGGGGGATTGAATACAATGAGCAGTTCTTC. Translation: CASSVGGGIEYNEQFF.

The CDR3 DNA reads as TGTGCCAGTAGTATAGAGACAGGGGAAGTTCGGACCTTC. It codes for CASSIETGEVRTF. J is TRBJ1-2 and V is TRBV19; 8 bases are shared with TRBD1. CDR1 is LNHDA and CDR2 is SQIVND in the germline V gene (reference sequence). The CDR3 has 13 amino acids. J gave up 14 bases and V 0 bases, and 8 bases lay outside the gene matches.

This chain connects TRBV5-8 to TRBJ1-5, with 12 bases matching TRBD1. Per the germline V gene, CDR1 is SGHTS and CDR2 is YDEGEE. This CDR3 spans 17 amino acids. Trimming removed 4 bases from V and 1 base from J; junction bases left unmatched: 6. CDR3 DNA: TGTGCCAGCAGCCGGGGACAGGGGGCCCTGAGCAATCAGCCCCAGCATTTT. Translated: CASSRGQGALSNQPQHF.

This clone was seen more than once but under ten times. The chain carries TRBV9 and TRBJ2-7; 11 bases fit TRBD2. Germline CDR1 SGDLS, CDR2 YYNGEE. The V and J ends lost 0 bases and 5 bases, in that order; junction bases with no gene match: 7. The CDR3 sequence is 16 residues long. The CDR3 protein is CASSVVVSGGAHEQYF. CDR3 sequence (DNA): TGTGCCAGCAGCGTAGTAGTTAGCGGGGGGGCCCACGAGCAGTACTTC.

The CDR3 DNA reads TGTGCCAGCAGTTCTCCTGCACAGGGGGTTAACTATAATTCACCCCTCCACTTT. This codes for CASSSPAQGVNYNSPLHF. The chain has TRBV27 and TRBJ1-6, with 8 bases that match TRBD1. The CDR3 has 18 residues. Trimming at V came to 4 bases and at J to 3 bases, leaving 11 bases not matched to a gene. Germline-derived CDR1 and CDR2 are MNHEY and SMNVEV (reference sequence).

Concerning this clone itself: Relative to the germline gene, one junction end is altered; a read error may explain this. The chain links TRBV10-3 to TRBJ2-5, with a weak D call TRBD1 (6 bases). The CDR3 loop spans 14 amino acids. The germline V gene has CDR1 ENHRY and CDR2 SYGVKD. The CDR3 nucleotides read TGTGCCATCAGTAAGGACAGTGACCAAGAGACCCAGCACTTC. It is translated as CAISKDSDQETQHF.

The chain uses TRBV30 and TRBJ1-4; a possible D gene is TRBD1 (5 bases). The CDR3 sequence is 14 residues long. V was clipped by 0 bases and J by 4 bases, with 9 bases between them. From germline, CDR1 is GTSNPN and CDR2 SVGIG (reference sequence). In nucleotides, the CDR3 is TGTGCCTGGAGTGTAGGGGTCCGTAATGAAAAACTGTTTTTT. Translated, it gives CAWSVGVRNEKLFF.

This sequence joins TRBV28 and TRBJ2-7; D ambiguous. The CDR3 extends over 15 amino acids. Trimming pared 1 base from V and 1 base from J, leaving 11 bases between. Germline V gene sequence: CDR1 MDHEN, CDR2 SYDVKM. Here the CDR3 reads CASSLFLAVSYEQYF. CDR3 DNA sequence: TGTGCCAGCAGTTTATTCCTGGCCGTATCCTACGAGCAGTACTTC.

V gene TRBV9 combines with J gene TRBJ1-5; 7 bases are shared with TRBD1. The CDR3 covers 15 residues. Germline CDR1 and CDR2: SGDLS and YYNGEE. V lost 1 base to trimming and J lost 3 bases; unmatched junction nucleotides: 4. The DNA of the CDR3 is TGTGCCAGCAGCGTATCAGGGACAGACAATCAGCCCCAGCATTTT. This encodes CASSVSGTDNQPQHF.

This rearrangement joins TRBV4-3 to TRBJ2-7; 7 nucleotides align to TRBD2. V shed 3 bases, J shed 3 bases, and the junction held 2 bases outside the gene matches. There are 13 residues in the CDR3. Germline V CDR1 and CDR2: LGHNA, YSLEER. In DNA form, the CDR3 reads TGCGCCAGCAGCCATGGGGGGGGCTACGAGCAGTACTTC. Translation gives CASSHGGGYEQYF.

This clone was counted only a few times. Compared with germline, one end of the junction differs, possibly owing to a read error. The V gene is TRBV7-3, the J gene TRBJ2-1; no firm D call. CDR1 is SGHTA and CDR2 is FQGTGA in the germline V gene. This CDR3 is 14 amino acids long. The CDR3: CSSSLSSGYNEQFF. CDR3 DNA sequence: TGTTCCAGCAGCTTAAGTTCCGGCTACAATGAGCAGTTCTTC.

This chain connects TRBV6-6 to TRBJ2-7, with TRBD2 as a possible D gene (5 bases). V was pared by 5 bases and J by 2 bases, with 13 bases between. CDR1 and CDR2 (germline): MNHNY, SVGAGI (reference sequence). This CDR3 spans 14 amino acids. CDR3 amino acids: CASSMTDGTYEQYF. In DNA, the CDR3 is TGTGCCAGCAGTATGACGGACGGGACCTACGAGCAGTACTTC.

This clone was observed a few times. The rearrangement uses TRBV4-2 and TRBJ1-5; 8 bases are a match to TRBD1. V lost 0 bases and J lost 6; bases outside the gene matches: 4. There are 15 residues in the CDR3. CDR1 and CDR2 from the germline V gene are LGHNA and YNFKEQ. The CDR3 DNA is TGTGCCAGCAGCCAAGATTCAGGGGGCGTTCAGCCCCAGCATTTT. It codes for CASSQDSGGVQPQHF.

The chain uses TRBV28 and TRBJ1-2; TRBD1 matches 8 bases. CDR3 length: 13 residues. With V trimmed by 5 bases and J by 8 bases, 7 bases remained unmatched. Germline lookup yields CDR1 MDHEN and CDR2 SYDVKM. The CDR3 DNA reads as TGTGCCAGCAGTCCAACGGACAGGGAAGGCTACACCTTC. It is translated as CASSPTDREGYTF.

This rearrangement joins TRBV5-1 to TRBJ2-7, with 11 nucleotides matching TRBD2. Germline CDR1 is SGHRS and CDR2 is YFSETQ. CDR3 length: 14 residues. Unmatched junction bases numbered 1, after V lost 0 bases and J lost 5 bases. CDR3 sequence reads: CASSLVSGRDEQYF. CDR3 coding DNA: TGCGCCAGCAGCTTGGTTAGCGGGAGGGACGAGCAGTACTTC. The whole variable domain, filled in from reference TRBV5-1 and TRBJ2-7, reads KAGVTQTPRYLIKTRGQQVTLSCSPISGHRSVSWYQQTPGQGLQFLFEYFSETQRNKGNFPGRFSGRQFSNSRSEMNVSTLELGDSALYLCASSLVSGRDEQYFGPGTRLTVT.

The chain recombines TRBV2 with TRBJ2-3; 12 bases align to TRBD1. Germline CDR1 reads SNHLY; CDR2 reads FYNNEI. V trimming: 8 bases; J trimming: 4 bases; junction bases outside the gene matches: 7. The CDR3 consists of 15 residues. The CDR3 loop is CASRTGTGGPDTQYF. The DNA of the CDR3 is TGTGCCAGCCGGACCGGGACAGGGGGCCCAGATACGCAGTATTTT. The complete variable domain, with remaining parts taken from reference TRBV2 and TRBJ2-3, reads EPEVTQTPSHQVTQMGQEVILRCVPISNHLYFYWYRQILGQKVEFLVSFYNNEISEKSEIFDDQFSVERPDGSNFTLKIRSTKLEDSAMYFCASRTGTGGPDTQYFGPGTRLTVL.

The sample holds a few counts of this clone. The chain couples TRBV5-1 to TRBJ2-7, with 10 nucleotides matching TRBD2. The CDR3 has 15 residues. The ends lost 0 bases at V and 4 bases at J; junction bases unmatched: 4. Germline V gene sequence: CDR1 SGHRS, CDR2 YFSETQ. CDR3 protein: CASSLGTSGTYEQYF. CDR3 nucleotide sequence: TGCGCCAGCAGCTTGGGGACTAGCGGTACTTACGAGCAGTACTTC.

The rearrangement links TRBV10-3 to TRBJ1-6, with 9 nucleotides matching TRBD1. Germline V lookup: CDR1 ENHRY, CDR2 SYGVKD. Trimming took 10 bases from V and 7 from J; bases not matched to a gene: 5. This CDR3 comprises 13 residues. In DNA form, the CDR3 reads TGTGCCAGTTGGGACAGGGACAATTCACCCCTCCACTTT. Its protein is CASWDRDNSPLHF.

This chain joins TRBV25-1 and TRBJ2-1; possibly TRBD1 for D (6 bases). Germline loops: CDR1 MGHDK, CDR2 SYGVNS. Trimming removed 3 bases at V and 2 bases at J, with 14 bases between. The CDR3 is 16 amino acids. In DNA form, the CDR3 reads TGTGCCAGCAGTGAGATCAGGGGCGACACCTACAATGAGCAGTTCTTC. It encodes CASSEIRGDTYNEQFF.

V gene TRBV27 combines with J gene TRBJ1-2; TRBD1 matches at 7 bases. After removal of 7 bases from V and 5 bases from J, the junction contained 13 bases not matched to a gene. The germline gives CDR1 MNHEY, CDR2 SMNVEV (reference sequence). The CDR3 contains 15 residues. The CDR3: CASTTKGGALYGYTF. Written as DNA, the CDR3 is TGTGCCAGCACCACGAAAGGGGGCGCGTTGTATGGCTACACCTTC.

CDR3 region: CASSISLSGGKFF. CDR3 nucleotides: TGTGCCAGTAGTATTAGTTTGTCAGGGGGGAAGTTCTTC. The V call is TRBV19, the J call TRBJ2-1; possibly TRBD1 for D (7 bases). Trimming took 3 bases from V and 14 from J, leaving 17 bases between them. The length of the CDR3 is 13 residues. Germline-derived CDR1 and CDR2 are LNHDA and SQIVND (reference sequence).

The V gene is TRBV5-1, the J gene TRBJ2-1; D is unclear. The CDR3 totals 13 residues. The germline gives CDR1 SGHRS, CDR2 YFSETQ. Deletions cut 2 bases from V and 5 bases from J, with 8 bases between. The CDR3 DNA follows: TGCGCCAGCAGCTTTAACTTTAACAATGAGCAGTTCTTC. Translated, it gives CASSFNFNNEQFF.

Remarks on this clone: Other DNA sequences within the sample encode an identical CDR3. V gene TRBV5-1 combines with J gene TRBJ2-5; tentatively, D is TRBD1 (5 bases). The germline V and J ends were trimmed by 4 bases and 2 bases, with 9 bases remaining between them. In germline, CDR1 is SGHRS, CDR2 YFSETQ. The CDR3 is made up of 13 amino acids. CDR3 loop: CASSSDRQETQYF. The CDR3 DNA follows: TGCGCCAGCAGCAGCGACAGACAAGAGACCCAGTACTTC.

This sequence joins TRBV2 and TRBJ2-7; a weak D match, TRBD1 (6 bases). The CDR3 loop spans 12 amino acids. The V gene lost 6 bases and the J gene lost 2 bases, with 8 bases spanning the gap. Germline V gene lookup returns CDR1 SNHLY and CDR2 FYNNEI. The CDR3 DNA reads as TGTGCCAGCAGCCGGGACACCTACGAGCAGTACTTC. Translated: CASSRDTYEQYF.

V is TRBV27 and J is TRBJ2-5; 8 bases match TRBD2. The germline V gene encodes CDR1 MNHEY and CDR2 SMNVEV (reference sequence). J lost 14 bases, V lost 5 bases, and 10 bases had no gene match. CDR3 length: 12 residues. The CDR3, as DNA: TGTGCCAGCAGTCAAGCGGGAGTCACCCCTTACTTC. Translation gives CASSQAGVTPYF.

V is TRBV6-1 and J is TRBJ1-2, with D possibly being TRBD1 (5 bases). Germline V CDR1 and CDR2: MNHNS, SASEGT. CDR3 length equals 13 residues. Trimming removed 3 bases from V and 8 bases from J, with 13 bases in between. The DNA of the CDR3 is TGTGCCAGCAGTGAGGGGCAGCTGCTCGGCTACACCTTC. It yields the protein CASSEGQLLGYTF.